The clone carrying this T cell receptor beta chain is a singleton in its sample. With 5 bases removed from V and 8 bases from J, the gap between germline ends came to 18 bases. Germline lookup yields CDR1 SGHAT and CDR2 FQNNGV. The length of the CDR3 is 15 residues. These data originate in a study of cytomegalovirus exposure and HLA in healthy donors. The PCR ran on 60 Vbeta and 13 Jbeta primers. Authors' processing steps: Some 9.9 million of roughly 81 million unique TCR beta chains were shared, per a later count. Libraries were prepared by immunoSEQ multiplex PCR; TCRdb keeps only in-frame clonotypes and omits some of them. V, J and clone size are those of that table, while D and trimming were read from the DNA. Here the sample spans approximately 88,000 clones, under 85% being singletons.

Source material: PBMCs. The genes are TRBV11-2 and TRBJ2-2; D is uncertain. The clonotype originates from a male donor in good health and CMV-seronegative. The CDR3 reads CASSPAAGPAGELFF. The CDR3 nucleotides are TGTGCCAGCAGCCCAGCTGCAGGTCCAGCAGGGGAGCTGTTTTTT. The full variable domain, in which reference TRBV11-2 and TRBJ2-2 provide the parts outside the CDR3, is EAGVAQSPRYKIIEKRQSVAFWCNPISGHATLYWYQQILGQGPKLLIQFQNNGVVDDSQLPKDRFSAERLKGVDSTLKIQPAKLEDSAVYLCASSPAAGPAGELFFGEGSRLTVL.